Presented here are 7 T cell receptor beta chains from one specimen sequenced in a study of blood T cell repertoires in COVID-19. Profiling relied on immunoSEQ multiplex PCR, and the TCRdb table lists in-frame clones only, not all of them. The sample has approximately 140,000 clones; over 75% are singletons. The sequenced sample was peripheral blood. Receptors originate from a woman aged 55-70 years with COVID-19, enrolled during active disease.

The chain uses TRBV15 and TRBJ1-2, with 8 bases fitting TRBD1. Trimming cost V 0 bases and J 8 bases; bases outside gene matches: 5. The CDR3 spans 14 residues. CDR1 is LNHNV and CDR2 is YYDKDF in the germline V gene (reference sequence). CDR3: CATSRDGQGGGYTF. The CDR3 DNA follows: TGTGCCACCAGCAGAGACGGACAGGGCGGAGGCTACACCTTC.

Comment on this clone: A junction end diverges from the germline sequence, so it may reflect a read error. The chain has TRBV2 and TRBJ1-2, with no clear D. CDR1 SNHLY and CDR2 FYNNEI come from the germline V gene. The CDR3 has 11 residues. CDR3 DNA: TGTACCAGCCTAGGCGACTATGGCTACACCTTC. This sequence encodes CTSLGDYGYTF.

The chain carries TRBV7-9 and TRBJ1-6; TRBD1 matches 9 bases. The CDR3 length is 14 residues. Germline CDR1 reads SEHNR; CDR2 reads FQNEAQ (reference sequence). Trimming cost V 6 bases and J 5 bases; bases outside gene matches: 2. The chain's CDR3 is CASRRTGDNSPLHF. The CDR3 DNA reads TGTGCCAGCAGGCGGACAGGGGATAATTCACCCCTCCACTTT.

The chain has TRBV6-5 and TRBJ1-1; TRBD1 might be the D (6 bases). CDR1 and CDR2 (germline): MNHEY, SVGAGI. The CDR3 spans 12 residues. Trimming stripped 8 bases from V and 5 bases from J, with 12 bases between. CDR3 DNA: TGTGCCAGCGGAAAGGGGGGGACTGAAGCTTTCTTT. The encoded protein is CASGKGGTEAFF.

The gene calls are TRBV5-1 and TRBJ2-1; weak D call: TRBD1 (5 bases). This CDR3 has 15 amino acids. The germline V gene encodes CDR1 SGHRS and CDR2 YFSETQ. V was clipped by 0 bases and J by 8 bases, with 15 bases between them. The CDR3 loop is CASSLEGWKSDEQFF. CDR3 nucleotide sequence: TGCGCCAGCAGCTTGGAGGGGTGGAAGTCCGATGAGCAGTTCTTC.

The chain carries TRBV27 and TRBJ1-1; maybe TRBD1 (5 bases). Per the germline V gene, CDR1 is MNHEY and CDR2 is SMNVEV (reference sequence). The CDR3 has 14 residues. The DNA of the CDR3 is TGTGCTTCCCTAAGCAGGGCCCTGAACACTGAAGCTTTCTTT. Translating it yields CASLSRALNTEAFF.

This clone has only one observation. CDR3 region: CASSPPGLAGHTDTQYF. The CDR3 nucleotides read TGTGCCAGCTCACCGCCGGGACTAGCGGGGCACACAGATACGCAGTATTTT. The gene calls are TRBV18 and TRBJ2-3; TRBD2 matches 13 bases. CDR3 length: 17 residues. Germline V gene data show CDR1 as KGHSH and CDR2 as LQKENI. The trim removed 3 bases at V and 2 bases at J, leaving 5 bases unmatched.